A single sample is the source of the 18 T cell receptor beta chains below, sequenced in a study of T cell responses to AZD1222 COVID-19 vaccine. Only in-frame clones appear in the TCRdb table, and some are missing; sequencing was by immunoSEQ multiplex PCR. This table holds tens of thousands of clones, 85% to 90% found once. The sequenced sample was peripheral blood, obtained 28 days after the second AZD1222 dose. These receptors were taken from an adult who received the AZD1222 COVID-19 vaccine.

V usage is TRBV7-9 and J usage is TRBJ1-6; D uncertain. The germline gives CDR1 SEHNR, CDR2 FQNEAQ (reference sequence). The CDR3 extends over 14 amino acids. V lost 5 bases to trimming and J lost 10 bases, with 15 bases between them. The CDR3 sequence is CASSLDGLGSPLHF. The CDR3 nucleotides are TGTGCCAGCAGCCTGGATGGGTTGGGGTCACCCCTCCACTTT.

The genes are TRBV7-7 and TRBJ2-5; TRBD2 matches 8 bases. The V segment lost 5 bases and the J segment 3 bases; nucleotides outside the gene matches: 8. The CDR3 loop spans 15 amino acids. Germline V gene lookup returns CDR1 SSHAT and CDR2 FNYEAQ (reference sequence). DNA of the CDR3: TGTGCCAGCAGCGTAGGGCCAGCGGGAGAAGAGACCCAGTACTTC. Translation: CASSVGPAGEETQYF.

Written as DNA, the CDR3 is TGCAGCGTTGTTCTAGGGGGCGGCAATCAGCCCCAGCATTTT. Its translation: CSVVLGGGNQPQHF. The gene calls are TRBV29-1 and TRBJ1-5, with 7 bases that match TRBD1. Germline V gene sequence: CDR1 SQVTM, CDR2 ANQGSEA. V shed 4 bases and J 2 bases; nucleotides not matched to a gene: 5. The CDR3 spans 14 residues. Looking up the rest from reference TRBV29-1 and TRBJ1-5 gives the full variable domain: SAVISQKPSRDICQRGTSLTIQCQVDSQVTMMFWYRQQPGQSLTLIATANQGSEATYESGFVIDKFPISRPNLTFSTLTVSNMSPEDSSIYLCSVVLGGGNQPQHFGDGTRLSIL.

This clone was counted once. V gene TRBV23-1 combines with J gene TRBJ1-5; 10 bases line up with TRBD1. TRBV23-1 is an open reading frame, and its role is uncertain. With 2 bases clipped from V and 4 bases from J, the junction kept 2 bases outside the gene matches. The CDR3 is 15 amino acids. Written as DNA, the CDR3 is TGCGCCAGCAGTCAACCGGACAGGGGGAATCAGCCCCAGCATTTT. Encoded protein: CASSQPDRGNQPQHF.

The chain joins TRBV9 to TRBJ2-1; TRBD1 matches 9 bases. V dropped 1 base and J dropped 7; count of bases not matched to a gene: 6. The CDR3 consists of 15 residues. CDR1 is SGDLS, CDR2 YYNGEE, per germline. CDR3 sequence reads: CASSVLGQGPNEQFF. The CDR3 DNA sequence: TGTGCCAGCAGCGTATTGGGACAGGGCCCAAATGAGCAGTTCTTC.

The J gene is TRBJ1-2, the V gene TRBV7-9; TRBD1 aligns across 7 bases. This CDR3 is 16 amino acids long. V trimming: 5 bases; J trimming: 1 base; junction bases outside the gene matches: 10. Germline V gives CDR1 SEHNR, CDR2 FQNEAQ (reference sequence). The CDR3 here is CASSPATGMGNYGYTF. The DNA of the CDR3 is TGTGCCAGCAGCCCGGCGACAGGGATGGGTAACTATGGCTACACCTTC.

The CDR3 region is CASGRMNTEAFF. The CDR3 bases are TGCGCCAGCGGCCGCATGAACACTGAAGCTTTCTTT. The chain uses TRBV4-1 and TRBJ1-1; no reliable D call. Looked up from germline, CDR1 is MGHRA and CDR2 is YSYEKL. The CDR3 loop spans 12 amino acids. V was trimmed by 8 bases and J by 0 bases, leaving 7 bases between them.

CDR3 coding DNA: TGTGCCAGCAGGACGGGACAGGCTAATGAAAAACTGTTTTTT. Amino acid sequence: CASRTGQANEKLFF. This chain joins TRBV28 and TRBJ1-4; 8 positions agree with TRBD1. The V gene's germline CDR1 is MDHEN and CDR2 SYDVKM. This CDR3 region has 14 residues. V was pared by 6 bases and J by 3 bases, with 3 bases of the junction left unmatched. The full variable domain, completed using reference TRBV28 and TRBJ1-4, is DVKVTQSSRYLVKRTGEKVFLECVQDMDHENMFWYRQDPGLGLRLIYFSYDVKMKEKGDIPEGYSVSREKKERFSLILESASTNQTSMYLCASRTGQANEKLFFGSGTQLSVL.

This chain joins TRBV28 and TRBJ1-2, with D possibly TRBD1 on 5 matching bases. The CDR3 contains 14 residues. Germline V CDR1 and CDR2: MDHEN, SYDVKM. Deletions cut 7 bases from V and 6 bases from J, with 18 bases between. The CDR3 region has the DNA TGTGCCAGCACCACGCCTGCAGGGCTTCATGGCTACACCTTC. Translating gives CASTTPAGLHGYTF.

The chain carries TRBV20-1 and TRBJ1-4; possibly TRBD1 for D (5 bases). The CDR3 has 11 residues. The V gene lost 3 bases and the J gene lost 7 bases, with 6 bases spanning the gap. CDR1 and CDR2 (germline): DFQATT, SNEGSKA (reference sequence). The CDR3 sequence: CSARGLEKLFF. CDR3 nucleotides: TGCAGTGCTAGGGGGCTTGAAAAACTGTTTTTT.

The chain employs TRBV4-2 and TRBJ1-4, with D unclear. Germline loops: CDR1 LGHNA, CDR2 YNFKEQ. V lost 0 bases, J lost 6 bases, and 14 bases lay in between. This CDR3 region has 16 residues. The CDR3 sequence is CASSQEGGMGYEKLFF. Written as DNA, the CDR3 is TGTGCCAGCAGCCAAGAAGGCGGAATGGGGTATGAAAAACTGTTTTTT.

The V and J genes are TRBV7-9 and TRBJ1-5; D not resolved. With 3 bases removed from V and 2 bases from J, the gap between germline ends came to 2 bases. Per germline, CDR1 SEHNR and CDR2 FQNEAQ (reference sequence). The CDR3 is made up of 12 amino acids. The CDR3 coding sequence is TGTGCCAGCAGCTTCGGCAATCAGCCCCAGCATTTT. Its protein product is CASSFGNQPQHF.

V usage is TRBV3-1 (or the pseudogene TRBV3-2) and J usage is TRBJ2-7; the match to TRBD1 covers 12 bases. Germline lookup yields CDR1 LGHDT and CDR2 YNNKEL (reference sequence). J was trimmed by 4 bases and V by 2 bases; bases with no gene match: 3. This CDR3 has 15 residues. CDR3 DNA sequence: TGTGCCAGCAGCCAACGGGGACAGGGGGCATACGAGCAGTACTTC. Encoded protein: CASSQRGQGAYEQYF.

This clone showed up just a few times. The gene calls are TRBV9 and TRBJ1-2; unclear D gene. V was pared by 3 bases and J by 0 bases, with 18 bases between. Germline CDR1 is SGDLS and CDR2 is YYNGEE. The CDR3 is 17 amino acids. The CDR3, as DNA: TGTGCCAGCAGCGCCGCCATCATCCCGGTCGCTAACTATGGCTACACCTTC. It is translated as CASSAAIIPVANYGYTF. The entire variable domain, with the rest obtained from reference TRBV9 and TRBJ1-2, is as follows: DSGVTQTPKHLITATGQRVTLRCSPRSGDLSVYWYQQSLDQGLQFLIQYYNGEERAKGNILERFSAQQFPDLHSELNLSSLELGDSALYFCASSAAIIPVANYGYTFGSGTRLTVV.

This chain connects TRBV6-5 to TRBJ1-6; D call uncertain. Germline V gene data show CDR1 as MNHEY and CDR2 as SVGAGI. This CDR3 is built from 14 residues. Trimming left V 6 bases short and J 2 bases short, with 8 bases between. The CDR3 region is CASRAKAYNSPLHF. The CDR3 region has the DNA TGTGCCAGCAGGGCGAAGGCCTATAATTCACCCCTCCACTTT.

The gene calls are TRBV7-9 and TRBJ2-7, with D uncertain. The CDR3 has 16 residues. The germline gives CDR1 SEHNR, CDR2 FQNEAQ (reference sequence). Deletions cut 1 base from V and 3 bases from J, with 16 bases between. The CDR3 is CASSLGEGLPFYEQYF. CDR3 coding DNA: TGTGCCAGCAGCTTAGGAGAAGGGCTTCCTTTCTACGAGCAGTACTTC.

The rearrangement joins TRBV5-5 to TRBJ2-3; TRBD2 aligns across 12 bases. V gave up 4 bases and J gave up 1 base; unmatched junction bases: 7. Germline CDR1 and CDR2: SGHKS and YYEKEE (reference sequence). The CDR3 has 17 residues. CDR3 region: CASSPLAGGPGTDTQYF. The CDR3 DNA reads TGTGCCAGCAGCCCCCTAGCGGGGGGGCCTGGCACAGATACGCAGTATTTT. The whole variable domain, filled in from reference TRBV5-5 and TRBJ2-3, reads DAGVTQSPTHLIKTRGQQVTLRCSPISGHKSVSWYQQVLGQGPQFIFQYYEKEERGRGNFPDRFSARQFPNYSSELNVNALLLGDSALYLCASSPLAGGPGTDTQYFGPGTRLTVL.

The rearrangement links TRBV10-3 to TRBJ2-1, with D maybe TRBD1 (6 bases). The CDR3 has 14 amino acids. Between the trimmed V and J ends, which lost 4 bases and 2 bases, there was a span of 9 bases. Germline values: CDR1 ENHRY, CDR2 SYGVKD. For the CDR3, the DNA is TGTGCCATCAGTGGCAGGGACACCTACAATGAGCAGTTCTTC. This codes for CAISGRDTYNEQFF.